The 22 T cell receptor beta chains presented below share a single source sample, sequenced in a study of blood T cell repertoires in COVID-19. Libraries were prepared by immunoSEQ multiplex PCR; TCRdb keeps only in-frame clonotypes and omits some of them. Of about 90,000 clones in the sample, 75% to 95% were seen once. Material: peripheral blood. These receptors originate from a human donor with active COVID-19. The donor label of this sample is uncertain.

The V gene is TRBV5-1, the J gene TRBJ2-5, with TRBD1 matching over 7 bases. Germline CDR1 is SGHRS and CDR2 is YFSETQ. Unmatched junction bases numbered 3, after V lost 0 bases and J lost 4 bases. This CDR3 is built from 14 residues. The CDR3 spells CASSLEGGGETQYF. CDR3 bases: TGCGCCAGCAGCTTGGAAGGGGGCGGAGAGACCCAGTACTTC. The full variable domain, in which reference TRBV5-1 and TRBJ2-5 provide the parts outside the CDR3, is KAGVTQTPRYLIKTRGQQVTLSCSPISGHRSVSWYQQTPGQGLQFLFEYFSETQRNKGNFPGRFSGRQFSNSRSEMNVSTLELGDSALYLCASSLEGGGETQYFGPGTRLLVL.

In DNA form, the CDR3 reads TGCGCCAGCAGCCCGGGACAGGGCCAAGAGACCCAGTACTTC. Protein: CASSPGQGQETQYF. This rearrangement joins TRBV5-1 to TRBJ2-5, with 9 bases lining up with TRBD1. Germline trimming cut 4 bases from V and 1 base from J; bases unmatched to any gene: 2. The CDR3 contains 14 residues. CDR1 and CDR2 (germline): SGHRS, YFSETQ.

The chain links TRBV6-5 to TRBJ2-3; the D is unclear. Deletions cut 5 bases from V and 2 bases from J, with 14 bases between. This CDR3 spans 15 amino acids. CDR1 is MNHEY, CDR2 SVGAGI, per germline. The CDR3 DNA reads as TGTGCCAGCAGTATGTCACAAGTCACCACAGATACGCAGTATTTT. Translated: CASSMSQVTTDTQYF.

This sequence joins TRBV3-1 (or the pseudogene TRBV3-2) and TRBJ1-5, with D unresolved. Germline-derived CDR1 and CDR2 are LGHDT and YNNKEL (reference sequence). V was clipped by 5 bases and J by 5 bases, with 13 bases between them. The CDR3 spans 14 residues. The CDR3 region has the DNA TGTGCCAGCAGCAATGGACTCCTTTATCAGCCCCAGCATTTT. Translated, it gives CASSNGLLYQPQHF.

The chain carries TRBV24-1 and TRBJ2-5; D may be TRBD1 (6 bases). Trimming cost V 4 bases and J 1 base, with 12 bases left between them. Germline-derived CDR1 and CDR2 are KGHDR and SFDVKD. This CDR3 region has 15 residues. The CDR3 region has the DNA TGTGCCACCAGTGACCCCGGACAGAGCCAAGAGACCCAGTACTTC. Translating it yields CATSDPGQSQETQYF.

In its sample, this clone was seen a few times. V gene TRBV6-1 combines with J gene TRBJ2-1; 11 positions match TRBD2. The V and J ends lost 3 bases and 7 bases, in that order; junction bases with no gene match: 2. Germline assignment: CDR1 MNHNS and CDR2 SASEGT. CDR3 length: 14 residues. The CDR3 loop is CASSDRLAGNEQFF. In DNA form, the CDR3 reads TGTGCCAGCAGTGATCGACTAGCGGGAAATGAGCAGTTCTTC.

The chain carries TRBV5-5 and TRBJ1-6, with D possibly being TRBD1 (5 bases). Between the trimmed V and J ends, which lost 3 bases and 3 bases, there was a span of 19 bases. The CDR3 is 18 amino acids. The germline V gene encodes CDR1 SGHKS and CDR2 YYEKEE (reference sequence). CDR3 loop: CASSSPRQTSLYNSPLHF. The CDR3 DNA reads as TGTGCCAGCAGCTCTCCCAGACAGACCTCTCTCTATAATTCACCCCTCCACTTT.

This chain joins TRBV9 and TRBJ2-3; maybe TRBD2 (7 bases). This CDR3 comprises 17 residues. Per germline, CDR1 SGDLS and CDR2 YYNGEE. Trimming pared 1 base from V and 1 base from J, leaving 16 bases between. CDR3 residues: CASSVKPGGPRTDTQYF. The DNA of the CDR3 is TGTGCCAGCAGCGTAAAGCCCGGGGGGCCTCGCACAGATACGCAGTATTTT.

This sequence joins TRBV12-3 or TRBV12-4 and TRBJ2-3, with D perhaps TRBD2 (5 bases). V was clipped by 4 bases and J by 10 bases, with 12 bases between them. The CDR3 loop spans 12 amino acids. The CDR3 DNA reads TGTGCCAGCAGTTCACTAGGCAAAGCGCAGTATTTT. It translates to CASSSLGKAQYF.

This clone was observed a single time. Here the CDR3 reads CASIPGSIYEQYF. The DNA for the CDR3 is TGTGCCAGCATCCCTGGGAGTATCTACGAGCAGTACTTC. This sequence joins TRBV6-5 and TRBJ2-7; D is possibly TRBD2 (5 bases). The germline V gene encodes CDR1 MNHEY and CDR2 SVGAGI. V was shortened by 7 bases and J by 3 bases, with 13 bases between the two germline ends. This CDR3 has 13 residues.

The rearrangement links TRBV19 to TRBJ2-1, with D perhaps TRBD1 (5 bases). The CDR3 sequence is 14 residues long. Germline CDR1 reads LNHDA; CDR2 reads SQIVND (reference sequence). The germline V and J ends were trimmed by 3 bases and 5 bases, with 11 bases remaining between them. The CDR3 region has the DNA TGTGCCAGTAGTATCGAGCCAGGGAACAATGAGCAGTTCTTC. Translation gives CASSIEPGNNEQFF.

The chain uses TRBV9 and TRBJ2-5; 7 nucleotides line up with TRBD1. CDR1 is SGDLS and CDR2 is YYNGEE in the germline V gene. The CDR3 loop spans 14 amino acids. V lost 4 bases, J lost 2 bases, and 5 bases stayed unmatched. The CDR3 here is CASSIGTEQETQYF. The CDR3 DNA is TGTGCCAGCAGCATCGGGACAGAGCAAGAGACCCAGTACTTC. Looking up the rest from reference TRBV9 and TRBJ2-5 gives the full variable domain: DSGVTQTPKHLITATGQRVTLRCSPRSGDLSVYWYQQSLDQGLQFLIQYYNGEERAKGNILERFSAQQFPDLHSELNLSSLELGDSALYFCASSIGTEQETQYFGPGTRLLVL.

The chain has TRBV7-2 and TRBJ2-1; 14 nucleotides agree with TRBD2. The germline V gene has CDR1 SGHTA and CDR2 FQGNSA. The CDR3 covers 17 residues. Trimming removed 5 bases from V and 9 bases from J; junction bases left unmatched: 12. CDR3 coding DNA: TGTGCCAGCAGCACCCGACTAGCGGGGGGGCCTTCAGGTGAGCAGTTCTTC. Its protein product is CASSTRLAGGPSGEQFF.

The chain employs TRBV7-3 and TRBJ2-7, with D perhaps TRBD2 (6 bases). Germline V gene sequence: CDR1 SGHTA, CDR2 FQGTGA. V shed 1 base and J shed 5 bases, with 12 bases lying between them. This CDR3 has 14 residues. As DNA, the CDR3 is TGTGCCAGCAGCTTAATTTCTGCGGGGCACGAGCAGTACTTC. Residues: CASSLISAGHEQYF.

Here the CDR3 reads CASSPGAGDLGEKLFF. CDR3 DNA sequence: TGCGCCAGCAGCCCTGGCGCGGGGGACTTAGGGGAAAAACTGTTTTTT. V gene TRBV4-1 combines with J gene TRBJ1-4, with a possible D match to TRBD1 (5 bases). Per germline, CDR1 MGHRA and CDR2 YSYEKL. Trimming left V 4 bases short and J 8 bases short, with 20 bases between. The CDR3 sequence is 16 residues long.

The rearrangement uses TRBV7-9 and TRBJ1-1; no definite D call. The germline V gene has CDR1 SEHNR and CDR2 FQNEAQ (reference sequence). The V end was cut by 5 bases, the J end by 4 bases, with 8 bases between. The CDR3 extends over 12 amino acids. The CDR3 protein is CASSPRPTEAFF. The CDR3 region has the DNA TGTGCCAGCAGCCCGAGGCCCACTGAAGCTTTCTTT.

The V and J genes are TRBV7-9 and TRBJ1-4, with 9 bases lining up with TRBD1. Germline CDR1 reads SEHNR; CDR2 reads FQNEAQ (reference sequence). There are 15 residues in the CDR3. V lost 2 bases to trimming and J lost 6 bases; unmatched junction nucleotides: 4. CDR3 in DNA: TGTGCCAGCAGCTTACCGGGACAGGGAGATGAAAAACTGTTTTTT. Amino acid sequence: CASSLPGQGDEKLFF. The full variable domain, in which reference TRBV7-9 and TRBJ1-4 provide the parts outside the CDR3, is DTGVSQNPRHKITKRGQNVTFRCDPISEHNRLYWYRQTLGQGPEFLTYFQNEAQLEKSRLLSDRFSAERPKGSFSTLEIQRTEQGDSAMYLCASSLPGQGDEKLFFGSGTQLSVL.

Notes on this clone: Other DNA sequences in this sample translate to the same CDR3. The gene calls are TRBV2 and TRBJ2-2; D gene uncertain. Germline V CDR1 and CDR2: SNHLY, FYNNEI. The CDR3 extends over 11 amino acids. V dropped 6 bases and J dropped 6 bases, with 5 bases sitting between them. CDR3 coding DNA: TGTGCCAGCAGGGCGGCCGGGGAGCTGTTTTTT. Translated, it gives CASRAAGELFF. The entire variable domain, with the rest obtained from reference TRBV2 and TRBJ2-2, is as follows: EPEVTQTPSHQVTQMGQEVILRCVPISNHLYFYWYRQILGQKVEFLVSFYNNEISEKSEIFDDQFSVERPDGSNFTLKIRSTKLEDSAMYFCASRAAGELFFGEGSRLTVL.

The chain links TRBV24-1 to TRBJ2-1, with D tentatively TRBD2 (6 bases). Trimming left V 1 base short and J 10 bases short, with 7 bases between. Germline assignment: CDR1 KGHDR and CDR2 SFDVKD. CDR3 size: 12 residues. CDR3 coding DNA: TGTGCCACCAGTGATTTCCGGGGGGAGCAGTTCTTC. Protein product: CATSDFRGEQFF.

The rearrangement uses TRBV19 and TRBJ1-1; no clear D. Trimming left V 6 bases short and J 0 bases short, with 20 bases between. The CDR3 runs to 17 residues. Germline lookup yields CDR1 LNHDA and CDR2 SQIVND (reference sequence). The CDR3 DNA sequence: TGTGCCAGTAGCCTATTAGTATCTCCGATTATGAACACTGAAGCTTTCTTT. Encoded protein: CASSLLVSPIMNTEAFF.

The chain links TRBV5-1 to TRBJ1-2; 9 bases match TRBD1. Germline CDR1 and CDR2: SGHRS and YFSETQ. CDR3 length equals 17 residues. V shed 4 bases and J 2 bases; nucleotides not matched to a gene: 12. In DNA form, the CDR3 reads TGCGCCAGCAGCGCGGGACAGGGCACAAACAGGAACTATGGCTACACCTTC. Translating gives CASSAGQGTNRNYGYTF.

This clone came up a few times. The chain uses TRBV7-3 and TRBJ2-7; 7 bases are a match to TRBD2. Germline V gives CDR1 SGHTA, CDR2 FQGTGA. There are 15 residues in the CDR3. J lost 0 bases, V lost 3 bases, and 5 bases had no gene match. CDR3 sequence: CASSLVGGSSYEQYF. The CDR3, as DNA: TGTGCCAGCAGCTTGGTCGGGGGGAGCTCCTACGAGCAGTACTTC.